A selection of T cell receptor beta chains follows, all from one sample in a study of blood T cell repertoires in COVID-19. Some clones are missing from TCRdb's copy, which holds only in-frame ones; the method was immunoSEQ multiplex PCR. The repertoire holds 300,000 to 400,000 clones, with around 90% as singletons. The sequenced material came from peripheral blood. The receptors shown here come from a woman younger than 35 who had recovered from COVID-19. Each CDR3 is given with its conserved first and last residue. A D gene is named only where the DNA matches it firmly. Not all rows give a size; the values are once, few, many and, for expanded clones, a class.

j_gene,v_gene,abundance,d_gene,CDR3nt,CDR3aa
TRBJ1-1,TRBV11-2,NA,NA,TGTGCCAGCAGCTTAGCCCCATTTCGGCGGGGAGGGAACACTGAAGCTTTCTTT,CASSLAPFRRGGNTEAFF
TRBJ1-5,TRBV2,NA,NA,TGTGCCAGCAGTGATACTCGGGACATAAATCAGCCCCAGCATTTT,CASSDTRDINQPQHF
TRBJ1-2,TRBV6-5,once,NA,TGTGCCAGCAGTTACTCGTGGGGGCGCGGCTATGGCTACACCTTC,CASSYSWGRGYGYTF
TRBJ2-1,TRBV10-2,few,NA,TGCGCCAGCTCACGACGGGATGAGCAGTTCTTC,CASSRRDEQFF
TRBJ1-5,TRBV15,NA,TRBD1,TGTGCCACCAGCAGGGGACAGGTTGATCAGCCCCAGCATTTT,CATSRGQVDQPQHF
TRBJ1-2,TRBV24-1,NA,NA,TGTGCCACCAGTGATCCGGGGGGCAGCTATGGCTACACCTTC,CATSDPGGSYGYTF
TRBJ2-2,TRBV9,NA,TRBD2,TGTGCCAGCAGCGTAACAGCGGGAGACACCGGGGAGCTGTTTTTT,CASSVTAGDTGELFF
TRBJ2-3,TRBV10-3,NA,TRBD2,TGTGCCAGCGGGACTAGCGGGCGAGGGGGCACAGATACGCAGTATTTT,CASGTSGRGGTDTQYF
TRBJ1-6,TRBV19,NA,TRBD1,TGTGCCAGTACCGGACAGGGTCGAGGAGGGAATTCACCCCTCCACTTT,CASTGQGRGGNSPLHF
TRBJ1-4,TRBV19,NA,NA,TGTGCCAGTCGGGAAGAGGAATTCAGCGTCGGTTACAAACTGTTTTTT,CASREEEFSVGYKLFF
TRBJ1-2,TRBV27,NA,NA,TGTGCCAGCAGTTTATCAGCGGGGGCTGGCTACACCTTC,CASSLSAGAGYTF
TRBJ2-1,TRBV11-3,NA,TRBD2,TGTGCCAGCAGCAGCAGCGGGAGTAGCTACAATGAGCAGTTCTTC,CASSSSGSSYNEQFF
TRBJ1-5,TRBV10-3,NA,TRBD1,TGTGCCATCAGTGAGGGGCAGGGGGATCAGCCCCAGCATTTT,CAISEGQGDQPQHF
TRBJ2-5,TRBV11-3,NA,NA,TGTGCCAGCAGCTCGGAAGGGTATCCAGGGGAGACCCAGTACTTC,CASSSEGYPGETQYF
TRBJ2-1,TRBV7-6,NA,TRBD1,TGTGCCAGCAGCTTGGGACAGGGCAATGAGCAGTTCTTC,CASSLGQGNEQFF
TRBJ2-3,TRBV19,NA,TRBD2,TGTGCCAGTAGTATCGTCGGCCGGCGGGAGAGCACAGATACGCAGTATTTT,CASSIVGRRESTDTQYF
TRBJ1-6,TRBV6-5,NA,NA,TGTGCCAGCGGGCGGGAGATAGATTCACCCCTCCACTTT,CASGREIDSPLHF
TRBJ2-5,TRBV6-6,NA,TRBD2,TGTGCCAGCAGTTATGTAGCGGGAGTTGGTGAGACCCAGTACTTC,CASSYVAGVGETQYF
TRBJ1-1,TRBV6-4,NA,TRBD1,TGTGCCTCTCGGGGACAGGTGGACACTGAAGCTTTCTTT,CASRGQVDTEAFF
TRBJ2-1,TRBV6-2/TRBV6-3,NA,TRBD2,TGTGCCAGCAGCGATCCTAGCGGACCTAGCTACAATGAGCAGTTCTTC,CASSDPSGPSYNEQFF
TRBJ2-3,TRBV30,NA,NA,TGTGCCTGGAGTCACGACAAAGCCTACACAGATACGCAGTATTTT,CAWSHDKAYTDTQYF
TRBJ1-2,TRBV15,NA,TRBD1,TGTGCCACCAGCAGAACCCCGGACAGGGGGCATGGCTACACCTTC,CATSRTPDRGHGYTF
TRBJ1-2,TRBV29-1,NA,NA,TGCAGCGTTCGGCCAGGACTTAACTATGGCTACACCTTC,CSVRPGLNYGYTF
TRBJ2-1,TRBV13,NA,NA,TGTGCCAGCAGCTTATCATGGGCTAGCAACGACAATGGGCAGTTCTTC,CASSLSWASNDNGQFF
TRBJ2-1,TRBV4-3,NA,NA,TGCGCCAGCAGCCTCGGGGCTAGCGTCGCCAATGAGCAGTTCTTC,CASSLGASVANEQFF
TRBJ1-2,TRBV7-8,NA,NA,TGTGCCAGCAGCTCCGAAATGACAGGTTCCTCCCCTGGCTACACCTTC,CASSSEMTGSSPGYTF
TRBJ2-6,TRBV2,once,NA,TGTGCCAGCAGTGTAGTAGTCTCTGGGGCCAACGTCCTGACTTTC,CASSVVVSGANVLTF